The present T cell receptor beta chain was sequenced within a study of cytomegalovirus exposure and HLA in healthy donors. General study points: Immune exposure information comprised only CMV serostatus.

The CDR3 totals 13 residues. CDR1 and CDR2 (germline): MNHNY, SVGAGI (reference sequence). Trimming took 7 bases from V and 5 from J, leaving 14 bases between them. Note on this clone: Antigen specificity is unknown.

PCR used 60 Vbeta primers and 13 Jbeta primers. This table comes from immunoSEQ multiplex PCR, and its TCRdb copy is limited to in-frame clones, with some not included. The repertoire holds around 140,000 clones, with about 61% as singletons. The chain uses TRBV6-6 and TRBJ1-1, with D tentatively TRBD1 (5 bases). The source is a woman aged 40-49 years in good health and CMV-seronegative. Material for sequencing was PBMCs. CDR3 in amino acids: CASTTGLRTEAFF. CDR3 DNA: TGTGCCAGCACAACGGGACTGAGGACTGAAGCTTTCTTT.